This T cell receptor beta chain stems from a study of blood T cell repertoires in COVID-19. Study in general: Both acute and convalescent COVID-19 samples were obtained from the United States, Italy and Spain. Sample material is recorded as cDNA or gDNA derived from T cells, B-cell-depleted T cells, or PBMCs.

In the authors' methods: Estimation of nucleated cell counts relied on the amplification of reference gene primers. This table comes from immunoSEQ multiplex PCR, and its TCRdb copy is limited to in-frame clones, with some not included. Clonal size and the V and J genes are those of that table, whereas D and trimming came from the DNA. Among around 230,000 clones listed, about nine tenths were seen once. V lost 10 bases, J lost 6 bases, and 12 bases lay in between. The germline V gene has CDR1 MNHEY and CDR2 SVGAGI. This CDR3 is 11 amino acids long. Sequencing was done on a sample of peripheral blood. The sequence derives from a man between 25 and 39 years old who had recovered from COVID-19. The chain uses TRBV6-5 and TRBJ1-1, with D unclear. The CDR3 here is CATTTGAEAFF. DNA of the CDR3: TGTGCCACCACGACGGGAGCTGAAGCTTTCTTT.